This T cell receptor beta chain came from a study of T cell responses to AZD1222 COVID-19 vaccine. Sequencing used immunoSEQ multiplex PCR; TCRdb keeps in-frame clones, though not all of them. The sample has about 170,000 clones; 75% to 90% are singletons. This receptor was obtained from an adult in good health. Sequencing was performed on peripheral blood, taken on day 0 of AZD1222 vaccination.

This chain's CDR3 is CASRGVWSSDTQYF. The CDR3, as DNA: TGTGCCAGCCGGGGGGTCTGGTCCTCCGATACGCAGTATTTT. This chain joins TRBV3-1 (or the pseudogene TRBV3-2) and TRBJ2-3; 7 bases align to TRBD2. Germline assignment: CDR1 LGHDT and CDR2 YNNKEL (reference sequence). CDR3 length: 14 amino acids. With V trimmed by 8 bases and J by 6 bases, 11 bases remained unmatched.